Shown below are 7 T cell receptor beta chains from a single sample sequenced in a study of regulatory T cells in long-lasting Graves disease. Time point reported: newly diagnosed GD, antithyroid drugs for less than 3 months. Generation of the TCR library employed RNA extracted from PBMCs. iRepertoire HTBI primers and Arm-PCR of CDR3 regions built TCR beta libraries. TCRdb passed the multiplex PCR reads through MiXCR, listing each CDR3 protein once. This sample carries fewer than 350,000 distinct CDR3 sequences, more than 15% of them seen once, and the ten largest clones take about 36%. This specimen was peripheral blood mononuclear cells (PBMCs), taken at new diagnosis, from a patient treated with antithyroid drugs. The receptors derive from a female donor with Graves disease.

This clonotype showed up many times. V usage is TRBV12-3 or TRBV12-4 and J usage is TRBJ2-2, with D perhaps TRBD1 (6 bases). The CDR3 sequence is 14 residues long. V lost 7 bases and J 2 bases, leaving 11 bases between the germline ends. CDR3 DNA: TGTGCCAGCAAACCGGGACACAACACCGGGGAGCTGTTTTTT. This sequence encodes CASKPGHNTGELFF.

The V call is TRBV5-5, the J call TRBJ2-7, with D perhaps TRBD2 (5 bases). This CDR3 comprises 13 residues. Trimming pared 2 bases from V and 4 bases from J, leaving 10 bases between. Germline V CDR1 and CDR2: SGHKS, YYEKEE (reference sequence). The CDR3 is CASSLAVGYEQYF. The CDR3 nucleotides read TGTGCCAGCAGCTTAGCGGTGGGGTACGAGCAGTACTTC.

The table lists this clonotype with a few counts. The chain is built from TRBV28 and TRBJ2-7; D unresolved. This CDR3 spans 13 amino acids. Trimming stripped 5 bases from V and 7 bases from J, with 15 bases between. The V gene's germline CDR1 is MDHEN and CDR2 SYDVKM. DNA for the CDR3: TGTGCCAGCAGTCTCCAGCGCCTAACGGAGCAGTACTTC. Amino acids: CASSLQRLTEQYF. The full variable domain, in which reference TRBV28 and TRBJ2-7 provide the parts outside the CDR3, is DVKVTQSSRYLVKRTGEKVFLECVQDMDHENMFWYRQDPGLGLRLIYFSYDVKMKEKGDIPEGYSVSREKKERFSLILESASTNQTSMYLCASSLQRLTEQYFGPGTRLTVT.

This clonotype was counted many times. The chain recombines TRBV6-1 with TRBJ2-3; D gene ambiguous. Germline CDR1 reads MNHNS; CDR2 reads SASEGT. The CDR3 spans 12 residues. Trimming shortened V by 6 bases and J by 5 bases, and 9 bases separated the two germline ends. CDR3 nucleotides: TGTGCCAGCAGCCGGTCGGGAGATACGCAGTATTTT. Translated, it gives CASSRSGDTQYF.

V is TRBV18 and J is TRBJ2-5; D is possibly TRBD1 or TRBD2 (6 bases each). V was pared by 2 bases and J by 4 bases, with 8 bases between. This CDR3 contains 13 residues. Germline CDR1 reads KGHSH; CDR2 reads LQKENI. The chain's CDR3 is CASSPKGGETQYF. The CDR3 region has the DNA TGTGCCAGCTCACCAAAGGGGGGAGAGACCCAGTACTTC.

This clonotype was seen only a few times. The chain couples TRBV5-1 to TRBJ2-5; a possible D gene is TRBD2 (6 bases). CDR1 is SGHRS, CDR2 YFSETQ, per germline. The ends were cut back, 1 base at V and 2 bases at J, with 9 bases in the middle. There are 14 residues in the CDR3. CDR3 sequence (DNA): TGCGCCAGCAGCTTGTGGGGACTTCAAGAGACCCAGTACTTC. Protein sequence: CASSLWGLQETQYF.

This clonotype was recorded many times. The gene calls are TRBV11-3 and TRBJ1-1; perhaps TRBD1 as D (6 bases). Deletions cut 3 bases from V and 6 bases from J, with 11 bases between. The CDR3 has 13 residues. In germline, CDR1 is SGHNT, CDR2 YENEEA. Here the CDR3 reads CASSFSAGAEAFF. CDR3 nucleotide sequence: TGTGCCAGCAGCTTCTCCGCAGGGGCTGAAGCTTTCTTT.